A selection of T cell receptor beta chains follows, all from one sample in a study of cytotoxic CD8 clonotypes in ibrutinib-treated CLL. Assay used: immunoSEQ multiplex PCR; TCRdb lists only in-frame clones, some missing. The sample includes several thousand clones, 60% to 65% of them seen just once. Sequencing was performed on PBMCs, taken before ibrutinib treatment. These receptors all stem from a human donor with chronic lymphocytic leukemia. The CDR3 runs from the conserved cysteine through the conserved F or W. A D gene is named only where the DNA matches it firmly. The size field is filled for only some rows; it gives once, few, many or a size class.

size	J	D	V	length	DNA	CDR3
.	TRBJ2-1	.	TRBV18	14	TGTGCCAGCTCACCACTAGGGAACTACAATGAGCAGTTCTTC	CASSPLGNYNEQFF
few	TRBJ1-2	TRBD1	TRBV5-1	14	TGCGCCAGCAGCTCCCCGGACAGGGTTGGTGGCTACACCTTC	CASSSPDRVGGYTF
few	TRBJ1-2	TRBD1	TRBV18	14	TGTGCCAGCTCCCCGGACAGGGCGAACTATGGCTACACCTTC	CASSPDRANYGYTF
.	TRBJ2-6	.	TRBV30	12	TGTGCCTACCCGTCTGGGGCCAACGTCCTGACTTTC	CAYPSGANVLTF
few	TRBJ1-2	TRBD1	TRBV30	15	TGTGCCTGGGGCGCCTCGGGGACAGGGAACTATGGCTACACCTTC	CAWGASGTGNYGYTF
few	TRBJ2-7	.	TRBV19	15	TGTGCCAGTAGTACGAACAGGGTGCCTCCGGACGAGCAGTACTTC	CASSTNRVPPDEQYF
.	TRBJ2-1	.	TRBV30	14	TGTGCCTGGAGTGTCTGGGGGCGCTTCCATGAGCAGTTCTTC	CAWSVWGRFHEQFF
.	TRBJ1-5	.	TRBV19	14	TGTGCCAGTAGTATTAAGGGGTATAATCAGCCCCAGCATTTT	CASSIKGYNQPQHF
few	TRBJ2-5	.	TRBV5-8	14	TGTGCCAGCAGCTTGAAAGCGGGCACTGGGACCCAGTACTTC	CASSLKAGTGTQYF
few	TRBJ2-5	.	TRBV2	12	TGTGCCAGCAGTATGGGGGTCGAGACCCAGTACTTC	CASSMGVETQYF
few	TRBJ2-2	.	TRBV29-1	12	TGCAGCTCTGCGTTGAACACCGGGGAGCTGTTTTTT	CSSALNTGELFF
.	TRBJ2-2	.	TRBV4-2	12	TGTGCCAGCAGCCAACCGACCGGGGAGCTGTTTTTT	CASSQPTGELFF
.	TRBJ1-3	.	TRBV5-1	15	TGCGCCAGCAGCTTGGAAGGGGGGCCGGGAAACACCATATATTTT	CASSLEGGPGNTIYF
.	TRBJ2-7	.	TRBV11-2	14	TGTGCCAGCAGCTTCCGGACCTGGCCCTACGAGCAGTACTTC	CASSFRTWPYEQYF
.	TRBJ2-2	TRBD2	TRBV6-1	16	TGTGCCAGCAGTGAGACTAGCGGGGTCGGACGCGGGGAGCTGTTTTTT	CASSETSGVGRGELFF
.	TRBJ1-5	.	TRBV5-1	15	TGCGCCAGCAGCTTGGAAGGGACCGGCAATCAGCCCCAGCATTTT	CASSLEGTGNQPQHF
few	TRBJ1-1	.	TRBV11-2	13	TGTGCCAGCAGCGCGGGAGTGAACACTGAAGCTTTCTTT	CASSAGVNTEAFF
.	TRBJ1-5	TRBD1	TRBV27	15	TGTGCCAGCAGTCGAGACAGGGGGCTCGGTCAGCCCCAGCATTTT	CASSRDRGLGQPQHF
.	TRBJ1-1	.	TRBV10-3	12	TGTGCCATCAGTGAGGTGGGGGCTGAAGCTTTCTTT	CAISEVGAEAFF
.	TRBJ1-1	.	TRBV13	21	TGTGCCAGCAGCCCGACAAGCGGCGGGTCGGGGCGGACCCGCTATAACACTGAAGCTTTCTTT	CASSPTSGGSGRTRYNTEAFF
.	TRBJ1-1	.	TRBV7-9	14	TGTGCCAGCAGCTTAGACAGGGAGAACACTGAAGCTTTCTTT	CASSLDRENTEAFF
.	TRBJ1-2	.	TRBV19	14	TGTGCCAGTGGAGGGTTTCAGACTAACTATGGCTACACCTTC	CASGGFQTNYGYTF
.	TRBJ2-1	TRBD2	TRBV7-3	15	TGTGCCAGCAGCAATAGCGGGCTCTCCTACAATGAGCAGTTCTTC	CASSNSGLSYNEQFF
.	TRBJ2-3	.	TRBV7-9	17	TGTGCCAGCACCGTGATGAGGTCCCGGGTTAGCACAGATACGCAGTATTTT	CASTVMRSRVSTDTQYF
few	TRBJ2-7	TRBD2	TRBV7-2	19	TGTGCCAGCAGCCGTCTACGACTAGCGGGAGGACAATACTCCTACGAGCAGTACTTC	CASSRLRLAGGQYSYEQYF
few	TRBJ1-2	TRBD1	TRBV2	13	TGTGCCACCCGGACAGGCTTAAACTATGGCTACACCTTC	CATRTGLNYGYTF
few	TRBJ2-3	.	TRBV2	13	TGTGCCACTGCGAGGGACGGGGGAGATACGCAGTATTTT	CATARDGGDTQYF
.	TRBJ2-1	.	TRBV28	11	TGTGCCAGCAGCAGCAGCACTGAGCAGTTCTTC	CASSSSTEQFF
.	TRBJ2-7	TRBD2	TRBV19	16	TGTGCCAGTAGTCCCCGGCTAGCGGGAGGCCCCCACGAGCAGTACTTC	CASSPRLAGGPHEQYF
.	TRBJ1-2	TRBD1	TRBV29-1	13	TGCAGCGTTCAACAGGGGGCTAACTATGGCTACACCTTC	CSVQQGANYGYTF
few	TRBJ1-5	.	TRBV2	13	TGTGCCAGCAGCGCGCAACCCGCGCGGCCCCAGCATTTT	CASSAQPARPQHF
few	TRBJ1-1	TRBD1	TRBV9	13	TGTGCCAGCAGCGCAAGCCAGACAGGGTTTGCTTTCTTT	CASSASQTGFAFF
.	TRBJ2-2	TRBD1	TRBV5-6	15	TGTGCCAGCAGCCGGGACAGCCTGCAAACCGGGGAGCTGTTTTTT	CASSRDSLQTGELFF
.	TRBJ2-5	TRBD2	TRBV13	14	TGTGCCAGCAGCACCGCCGGGACTACGAGGGCCCAGTACTTC	CASSTAGTTRAQYF
.	TRBJ1-1	.	TRBV5-4	12	TGTGCCACCAGGACCCCTAGCACTGAAGCTTTCTTT	CATRTPSTEAFF
.	TRBJ2-1	TRBD1	TRBV2	15	TGTGCCAGCAGCGCCGTAGGGGGCCTCTACAATGAGCAGTTCTTC	CASSAVGGLYNEQFF
once	TRBJ1-5	.	TRBV6-5	13	TGTGCCAGCAGTTTAGGAGCGGATCAGCCCCAGCATTTT	CASSLGADQPQHF
.	TRBJ2-2	.	TRBV7-6	18	TGTGCCAGCAGCTCGGCTACGGGACAAAACCGGGGCACCGGGGAGCTGTTTTTT	CASSSATGQNRGTGELFF
.	TRBJ2-3	.	TRBV10-3	14	TGTGCCATCAGTGAGTCTTTGGGAGGTAATACGCAGTATTTT	CAISESLGGNTQYF
.	TRBJ1-2	TRBD1	TRBV7-9	16	TGTGCCAGCAGCGATCGACAGGGTGTTATTAACTATGGCTACACCTTC	CASSDRQGVINYGYTF
.	TRBJ2-3	TRBD2	TRBV2	16	TGTGCCAGCAGGAAACTAGCGGGAGGGTCCACAGATACGCAGTATTTT	CASRKLAGGSTDTQYF
.	TRBJ2-5	.	TRBV7-7	16	TGTGCTAGCAGCCCGGGGGGCAAGATGTACCAAGAGACCCAGTACTTC	CASSPGGKMYQETQYF
.	TRBJ1-3	TRBD1	TRBV10-3	18	TGTGCCATCAGTGAGTCGACTGGGACAGGGGGAAAAGGAAACACCATATATTTT	CAISESTGTGGKGNTIYF
.	TRBJ1-4	TRBD1	TRBV2	14	TGTGCCAGCAGGTACAGGGGACCGAATGAAAAACTGTTTTTT	CASRYRGPNEKLFF
.	TRBJ2-3	.	TRBV7-3	16	TGTGCCAGCAGCCTCATAGGAGCGGGTCGCACAGATACGCAGTATTTT	CASSLIGAGRTDTQYF
.	TRBJ2-1	.	TRBV10-3	14	TGTGCCTCCAGCCGGCTAGAAGGAGGCAATGAGCAGTTCTTC	CASSRLEGGNEQFF
.	TRBJ1-2	.	TRBV28	13	TGTGCCAGCAGAGGCTTGACCAGCAGGGGACCCTCCTTC	CASRGLTSRGPSF
once	TRBJ2-3	.	TRBV19	14	TGTGCCAGTATGAAGGACAGAGCCACAGATACGCAGTATTTT	CASMKDRATDTQYF
.	TRBJ2-3	TRBD2	TRBV6-1	14	TGTGCCAGCTCCCTAGCGGCTAGCACAGATACGCAGTATTTT	CASSLAASTDTQYF
.	TRBJ1-2	TRBD1	TRBV2	14	TGTGCCAGCAGAGACTTACAGGGGGGCTATGGCTACACCTTC	CASRDLQGGYGYTF
.	TRBJ1-2	.	TRBV27	12	TGTGCCAGTGGGGTCGCTCGGAAAGGCTACACCTTC	CASGVARKGYTF
.	TRBJ2-1	TRBD2	TRBV6-1	15	TGTGCCAGCAGACCGGGACTAGCGGTTAACAATGAGCAGTTCTTC	CASRPGLAVNNEQFF
few	TRBJ1-2	.	TRBV30	14	TGTGCCTGGGGCCTAGGGTCCGCGGTTTATGGCTACACCTTC	CAWGLGSAVYGYTF
.	TRBJ2-4	.	TRBV15	16	TGTGCCACCAGCGTAAACTTCCTCCAAGCCAAAAACATTCAGTACTTC	CATSVNFLQAKNIQYF
.	TRBJ1-2	.	TRBV30	12	TGTGCCTGGAGTGGACAGAGATATGGCTACACCTTC	CAWSGQRYGYTF
.	TRBJ1-1	.	TRBV12-5	13	TGTGCTAGTGGTTTTAGGTCGAACACTGAAGCTTTCTTT	CASGFRSNTEAFF
.	TRBJ1-1	TRBD1	TRBV10-3	16	TGTGCCATCAGGGATTCGGGACAGGGTTTGAACACTGAAGCTTTCTTT	CAIRDSGQGLNTEAFF
.	TRBJ2-3	.	TRBV6-5	15	TGTGCCAGCAGGCCCTTTCTCCCCGGGGCAGATACGCAGTATTTT	CASRPFLPGADTQYF
.	TRBJ1-3	.	TRBV7-6	15	TGTGCCAGCAGCTTAGCTACAGGAGGAGGAAACACCATATATTTT	CASSLATGGGNTIYF
.	TRBJ2-3	.	TRBV30	15	TGTGCCTGGAGTGTATTGGCCCCTTTCACAGATACGCAGTATTTT	CAWSVLAPFTDTQYF